This T cell receptor (beta chain) was observed in a study of T cells after yellow fever vaccination. Study-level results: Most primary-vaccination clones reappeared after the booster (more than 95% CD4, 88% CD8). The secondary response was weaker, and its peak arrived faster, on day 5 versus 15. The presence of abundant clonotypes contaminating from the bulk population was possible in FACS-sorted repertoires.

This clonotype was counted ten times or more. The antigen remains unidentified. It was through 5'RACE template switching that TCR cDNA was made, with a universal primer site and UMIs added. A single record per CDR3 protein comes from TCRdb applying MiXCR to the 5' RACE reads. The sample carries more than 300,000 distinct CDR3 sequences, over 8.5% recorded once. The V and J ends lost 2 bases and 0 bases respectively, with 13 bases between them. The CDR3 is 16 amino acids. Germline CDR1 SGDLS, CDR2 YYNGEE. The V and J genes are TRBV9 and TRBJ2-3; D gene ambiguous. The clonotype originates from a man younger than 30 who received the YFV17D yellow fever vaccine. This specimen was CD4+ T cells sorted from PBMCs, taken 45 days after the yellow fever booster vaccination. The CDR3, as DNA: TGTGCCAGCAGCGTCGCACCGGACCCCAGCACAGATACGCAGTATTTT. Amino acid sequence: CASSVAPDPSTDTQYF.